This TCR beta chain was sequenced for a study of regulatory T cells in long-lasting Graves disease. The study, taken as a whole, reports: Persistent Graves' cases showed lower TCR diversity than newly diagnosed cases.

On this clonotype itself: What it binds is unknown.

Stated time point: newly diagnosed GD, antithyroid drugs for less than 3 months. RNA isolated from PBMCs was used to make the TCR library. This CDR3 has 15 residues. V lost 6 bases, J lost 0 bases, and 14 bases lay in between. Both iRepertoire HTBI primers and Arm-PCR of CDR3 regions were used to build the TCR beta libraries. As handled by the study authors: The study identified 50 to 70 TRBV and about 14 TRBJ segments across samples. TCRdb redid the calling of the multiplex PCR reads with MiXCR, one entry per CDR3 protein. The V and J calls follow TCRdb's processing rather than the paper's. The table records hundreds of thousands of distinct CDR3 sequences, 12% of them present only once. These data also formed part of another study, on T cells in Graves' hyperthyroidism and ophthalmopathy. That source adds: RT-PCR in the first round (using the HTBI primer set) targeted the TCR CDR3.

This TCR came from a woman aged 25 to 45 with Graves disease. The sequenced sample was peripheral blood mononuclear cells (PBMCs), obtained at new diagnosis, from a patient treated with antithyroid drugs. The chain links TRBV12-3 or TRBV12-4 to TRBJ1-1, with D tentatively TRBD1 (6 bases). The CDR3 DNA reads as TGTGCCAGCAGCTGGGGGGCGTCGTTGAACACTGAAGCTTTCTTT. Translation gives CASSWGASLNTEAFF.